This T cell receptor beta chain was sequenced in a study of regulatory T cells in long-lasting Graves disease. Across the whole study: Under 3 months of antithyroid drugs had been taken by newly diagnosed Graves' patients.

This clonotype has at least ten counts. Its antigen is still unknown. iRepertoire HTBI primers and Arm-PCR of CDR3 regions built TCR beta libraries. Authors' analysis steps: The study identified 50 to 70 TRBV and some 15 TRBJ segments across samples. Each CDR3 protein is one row after TCRdb ran MiXCR on the multiplex PCR reads. TCRdb, not the authors, supplied the V and J calls. The data contain hundreds of thousands of distinct CDR3 sequences, about 16% of them seen just once; the ten biggest clones take up 25%. Time point of the sample: newly diagnosed GD, antithyroid drugs for less than 3 months. From PBMCs, RNA was extracted and then used to make the TCR library. Study results and caveats: Newly diagnosed disease favored TRBV20-1 and TRBJ2-1 over persistent disease.

The CDR3 is 14 amino acids. Trimming took off 7 bases at V and 5 bases at J, with 18 bases between the two ends. Germline V gene sequence: CDR1 SNHLY, CDR2 FYNNEI. This same sample was also part of a study on T cells in Graves' hyperthyroidism and ophthalmopathy. As that study records: A lack of ophthalmopathy progression within 18 months defined stable Graves' hyperthyroidism.

The input for sequencing was peripheral blood mononuclear cells (PBMCs), taken at new diagnosis, from a patient treated with antithyroid drugs. The clonotype comes from a woman aged 35-60 years with Graves disease. V is TRBV2 and J is TRBJ2-7; D is tentatively TRBD1 or TRBD2 (5 bases each). CDR3 sequence (DNA): TGTGCCAGCACGGCCGAGGGGACCGGGAACGAGCAGTACTTC. Protein product: CASTAEGTGNEQYF.